These T cell receptor beta chains were read from a single sample in a study of T-cell memory formation after mild COVID-19. Each CDR3 protein gets one entry after TCRdb re-called the 5' RACE reads with MiXCR. The sample carries 300,000 to 400,000 distinct CDR3 sequences, approximately 15% recorded once. What was sequenced was PBMCs or a T cell subset sorted from them (not recorded which). These TCRs come from a man younger than 30 who had mild COVID-19 (a few samples of this study predate the infection). Cell type and time point are not known. Both conserved end residues are part of each CDR3. D genes are given only for firm matches. Expanded clones get a size class; other rows say once, few or many, or leave the size out.

CDR3 length: 14; D gene: -; J gene: TRBJ1-6; V gene: TRBV4-3; clone size: -; CDR3 DNA: TGCGCCAGCAGCCAAGCATCAAGTCCTTCACCCCTCCACTTT; CDR3 protein: CASSQASSPSPLHF
CDR3 length: 15; D gene: -; J gene: TRBJ2-5; V gene: TRBV5-5; clone size: -; CDR3 DNA: TGTGCCAGCAGCTTGGCCACAACTACTCAAGAGACCCAGTACTTC; CDR3 protein: CASSLATTTQETQYF
CDR3 length: 22; D gene: TRBD1; J gene: TRBJ2-7; V gene: TRBV6-1; clone size: -; CDR3 DNA: TGTGCCAGCAGTGAAGCGTCGGTCCTAGGGACAGGGGCGTCATTTAACTCCTACGAGCAGTACTTC; CDR3 protein: CASSEASVLGTGASFNSYEQYF
CDR3 length: 14; D gene: -; J gene: TRBJ2-7; V gene: TRBV10-1; clone size: -; CDR3 DNA: TGCGCCAGCAGTGAAGGTGGTGGCCCCTACGAGCAGTACTTC; CDR3 protein: CASSEGGGPYEQYF
CDR3 length: 16; D gene: -; J gene: TRBJ2-3; V gene: TRBV7-9; clone size: -; CDR3 DNA: TGTGCCAGCAGCTTAGACGTCGGGGGAAGCACAGATACGCAGTATTTT; CDR3 protein: CASSLDVGGSTDTQYF
CDR3 length: 13; D gene: TRBD1; J gene: TRBJ1-1; V gene: TRBV6-6; clone size: few; CDR3 DNA: TGTGCCAGCAGTTCGTCGACAGGGTACGAAGCTTTCTTT; CDR3 protein: CASSSSTGYEAFF
CDR3 length: 13; D gene: -; J gene: TRBJ1-1; V gene: TRBV7-9; clone size: -; CDR3 DNA: TGTGCCAGCAGCCAGGGACACTACACTGAAGCTTTCTTT; CDR3 protein: CASSQGHYTEAFF
CDR3 length: 14; D gene: TRBD1; J gene: TRBJ1-6; V gene: TRBV7-2; clone size: -; CDR3 DNA: TGTGCCAGCAGGCCGGGACAGGGAAATTCACCCCTCCACTTT; CDR3 protein: CASRPGQGNSPLHF
CDR3 length: 19; D gene: TRBD2; J gene: TRBJ2-1; V gene: TRBV5-6; clone size: -; CDR3 DNA: TGTGCCAGCAGCTTGTATTGGCCCACGGGCGGGGGGGCCTACAATGAGCAGTTCTTC; CDR3 protein: CASSLYWPTGGGAYNEQFF
CDR3 length: 15; D gene: -; J gene: TRBJ1-5; V gene: TRBV20-1; clone size: few; CDR3 DNA: TGCAGTGCTAGAGGGGCGGCAGGGGACAATCAGCCCCAGCATTTT; CDR3 protein: CSARGAAGDNQPQHF
CDR3 length: 15; D gene: TRBD1; J gene: TRBJ2-6; V gene: TRBV2; clone size: few; CDR3 DNA: TGTGCCAGCGGGAACAGGGGATCTGGGGCCAACGTCCTGACTTTC; CDR3 protein: CASGNRGSGANVLTF
CDR3 length: 15; D gene: TRBD1; J gene: TRBJ2-5; V gene: TRBV7-2; clone size: few; CDR3 DNA: TGTGCCAGCAGCCCGCGACAGGGTAGGGAGGAGACCCAGTACTTC; CDR3 protein: CASSPRQGREETQYF
CDR3 length: 16; D gene: TRBD1; J gene: TRBJ1-1; V gene: TRBV7-9; clone size: few; CDR3 DNA: TGTGCCAGCAGCTTAAGGGGAGACAGGGGGCTGGATGAAGCTTTCTTT; CDR3 protein: CASSLRGDRGLDEAFF
CDR3 length: 16; D gene: -; J gene: TRBJ1-2; V gene: TRBV4-1; clone size: few; CDR3 DNA: TGCGCCAGCAGCCAACAACCGGCCGGAGCTAACTATGGCTACACCTTC; CDR3 protein: CASSQQPAGANYGYTF
CDR3 length: 15; D gene: -; J gene: TRBJ1-1; V gene: TRBV5-5; clone size: -; CDR3 DNA: TGTGCCAGCAGCCGGCCGACAGTCCCTAACACTGAAGCTTTCTTT; CDR3 protein: CASSRPTVPNTEAFF
CDR3 length: 18; D gene: TRBD1; J gene: TRBJ2-5; V gene: TRBV28; clone size: -; CDR3 DNA: TGTGCCAGCAGTTCCATACTTCCCCCCGGACAGGGTGGTGGGACCCAGTACTTC; CDR3 protein: CASSSILPPGQGGGTQYF
CDR3 length: 16; D gene: -; J gene: TRBJ2-5; V gene: TRBV12-3/TRBV12-4; clone size: few; CDR3 DNA: TGTGCCAGCAGTTTAGGGGGGGCCCAGGGGCAAGAGACCCAGTACTTC; CDR3 protein: CASSLGGAQGQETQYF
CDR3 length: 14; D gene: -; J gene: TRBJ2-7; V gene: TRBV7-2; clone size: -; CDR3 DNA: TGTGCCAGCAGCTTATCTCCCGGCGCCTACGAGCAGTACTTC; CDR3 protein: CASSLSPGAYEQYF
CDR3 length: 16; D gene: -; J gene: TRBJ1-1; V gene: TRBV4-3; clone size: -; CDR3 DNA: TGCGCCAGCAGCCAAGTGGGGGGGGTCATGAACACTGAAGCTTTCTTT; CDR3 protein: CASSQVGGVMNTEAFF
CDR3 length: 14; D gene: -; J gene: TRBJ2-2; V gene: TRBV7-3; clone size: -; CDR3 DNA: TGTGCCAGCAGCTACGATTTGCGGGCCGGGGAGCTGTTTTTT; CDR3 protein: CASSYDLRAGELFF
CDR3 length: 14; D gene: -; J gene: TRBJ1-5; V gene: TRBV7-2; clone size: -; CDR3 DNA: TGTGCCAGCAGCTTAGGTGACGGTCTTCGGCCCCAGCATTTT; CDR3 protein: CASSLGDGLRPQHF
CDR3 length: 13; D gene: -; J gene: TRBJ2-5; V gene: TRBV6-2/TRBV6-3; clone size: -; CDR3 DNA: TGTGCCAGCAGCCTCGGGACGTGGGAGACCCAGTACTTC; CDR3 protein: CASSLGTWETQYF
CDR3 length: 15; D gene: TRBD1; J gene: TRBJ1-5; V gene: TRBV7-2; clone size: few; CDR3 DNA: TGTGCCAGCAGCCTCCTTCCAGGGGGAAGTCAGCCCCAGCATTTT; CDR3 protein: CASSLLPGGSQPQHF
CDR3 length: 13; D gene: -; J gene: TRBJ1-1; V gene: TRBV25-1; clone size: -; CDR3 DNA: TGTGCCAGCAGTGACGGGGGGCGGACTGAAGCTTTCTTT; CDR3 protein: CASSDGGRTEAFF
CDR3 length: 14; D gene: TRBD1; J gene: TRBJ1-6; V gene: TRBV12-3/TRBV12-4; clone size: few; CDR3 DNA: TGTGCCAGCCAAACCGGGACAGCTAATTCACCCCTCCACTTT; CDR3 protein: CASQTGTANSPLHF
CDR3 length: 14; D gene: -; J gene: TRBJ1-6; V gene: TRBV18; clone size: -; CDR3 DNA: TGTGCCAGCTCACCGTCCAGGGGAAATTCACCCCTCCACTTT; CDR3 protein: CASSPSRGNSPLHF
CDR3 length: 15; D gene: -; J gene: TRBJ2-4; V gene: TRBV20-1; clone size: few; CDR3 DNA: TGCAGTGCTAGATATATCAAGCTAGCCAAAAACATTCAGTACTTC; CDR3 protein: CSARYIKLAKNIQYF
CDR3 length: 16; D gene: TRBD2; J gene: TRBJ2-4; V gene: TRBV28; clone size: many; CDR3 DNA: TGTGCCAGCAGTCGGACTAGCGGTGTAGCCAAAAACATTCAGTACTTC; CDR3 protein: CASSRTSGVAKNIQYF
CDR3 length: 13; D gene: -; J gene: TRBJ2-3; V gene: TRBV12-5; clone size: -; CDR3 DNA: TGTGCTAGTGAACAGGGAGGGACAGATACGCAGTATTTT; CDR3 protein: CASEQGGTDTQYF
CDR3 length: 12; D gene: -; J gene: TRBJ2-4; V gene: TRBV6-2/TRBV6-3; clone size: few; CDR3 DNA: TGTGCCAGCAGAGGACCCTCAAACATTCAGTACTTC; CDR3 protein: CASRGPSNIQYF
CDR3 length: 14; D gene: -; J gene: TRBJ2-7; V gene: TRBV5-1; clone size: few; CDR3 DNA: TGCGCCAGCCAGCTACCGGGACCGACGTACGAGCAGTACTTC; CDR3 protein: CASQLPGPTYEQYF
CDR3 length: 15; D gene: TRBD1; J gene: TRBJ2-7; V gene: TRBV20-1; clone size: -; CDR3 DNA: TGCAGTGCTAGAGATTGGACAGGGAAAACCTACGAGCAGTACTTC; CDR3 protein: CSARDWTGKTYEQYF
CDR3 length: 16; D gene: TRBD1; J gene: TRBJ2-2; V gene: TRBV3-1; clone size: -; CDR3 DNA: TGTGCCAGCAGCCAAGGTCCAGGGGGCCGCACCGGGGAGCTGTTTTTT; CDR3 protein: CASSQGPGGRTGELFF
CDR3 length: 14; D gene: TRBD1; J gene: TRBJ1-1; V gene: TRBV30; clone size: few; CDR3 DNA: TGTGCCTGGACCGCGGGACAGTCAAACACTGAAGCTTTCTTT; CDR3 protein: CAWTAGQSNTEAFF
CDR3 length: 15; D gene: -; J gene: TRBJ1-4; V gene: TRBV5-1; clone size: few; CDR3 DNA: TGCGCCAGCAGCGCGTTCACAGGGAACGAAGAAAAACTGTTTTTT; CDR3 protein: CASSAFTGNEEKLFF
CDR3 length: 17; D gene: TRBD2; J gene: TRBJ2-3; V gene: TRBV4-1; clone size: once; CDR3 DNA: TGCGCCAGCAGCCTCCGGGCCCTAGCGGGGGGGGCAGATACGCAGTATTTT; CDR3 protein: CASSLRALAGGADTQYF
CDR3 length: 15; D gene: -; J gene: TRBJ2-6; V gene: TRBV5-1; clone size: few; CDR3 DNA: TGCGCCAGCAGCTTGTCTAACTCTGGGGCCAACGTCCTGACTTTC; CDR3 protein: CASSLSNSGANVLTF
CDR3 length: 15; D gene: -; J gene: TRBJ2-7; V gene: TRBV4-2; clone size: -; CDR3 DNA: TGTGCCAGCAGCCACTCCCCCCGGGACATGTACGAGCAGTACTTC; CDR3 protein: CASSHSPRDMYEQYF
CDR3 length: 15; D gene: -; J gene: TRBJ1-5; V gene: TRBV6-6; clone size: -; CDR3 DNA: TGTGCCAGCACCAAGGAGGGCGGAGGCAATCAGCCCCAGCATTTT; CDR3 protein: CASTKEGGGNQPQHF
CDR3 length: 13; D gene: -; J gene: TRBJ2-3; V gene: TRBV6-1; clone size: few; CDR3 DNA: TGTGCCAGCAGAGAACTCGGAGCAGATACGCAGTATTTT; CDR3 protein: CASRELGADTQYF